Below, 10 T cell receptor beta chains from the same sample are listed, as sequenced in a study of T cells in tumors after PD-1 blockade. TCRdb's copy holds only in-frame clones and misses some; the assay was immunoSEQ multiplex PCR. The table includes approximately 60,000 clones, roughly 75% detected once. The specimen comprised PBMCs, sampled before anti-PD-1 treatment. Receptor source: a human donor with basal cell carcinoma.

This rearrangement joins TRBV20-1 to TRBJ2-7; D is uncertain. CDR3 length: 20 amino acids. CDR1 and CDR2 from the germline V gene are DFQATT and SNEGSKA (reference sequence). Between the trimmed V and J ends, which lost 3 bases and 1 base, there was a span of 31 bases. The CDR3 DNA is TGCAGTGCTAGTTCCTTAACTGAGGAGAACCAAAATTCCCTATCCTACGAGCAGTACTTC. The encoded protein is CSASSLTEENQNSLSYEQYF.

CDR3 nucleotides: TGTGCCAGCAGTTTCAGACAGGGGACTATCACCGGGGAGCTGTTTTTT. Amino acids: CASSFRQGTITGELFF. The chain combines TRBV2 with TRBJ2-2; a weak D match, TRBD1 (8 bases). Trimming shortened V by 5 bases and J by 4 bases, and 17 bases separated the two germline ends. This CDR3 comprises 16 residues. Germline V lookup: CDR1 SNHLY, CDR2 FYNNEI.

This rearrangement joins TRBV30 to TRBJ2-1, with 11 nucleotides matching TRBD2. The V and J ends lost 3 bases and 9 bases, in that order; junction bases with no gene match: 7. The CDR3 contains 14 residues. Germline assignment: CDR1 GTSNPN and CDR2 SVGIG (reference sequence). DNA of the CDR3: TGTGCCTGGAGAATAGCGGGGGGGCAAGGTGAGCAGTTCTTC. It is translated as CAWRIAGGQGEQFF.

The chain uses TRBV16 and TRBJ2-5, with TRBD1 as a possible D gene (5 bases). This CDR3 is built from 14 residues. Germline values: CDR1 KGHSY, CDR2 FQNENV. V shed 7 bases and J shed 0 bases, with 12 bases lying between them. This CDR3 is CASIADSDQETQYF. In DNA form, the CDR3 reads TGTGCCAGCATCGCAGACAGTGACCAAGAGACCCAGTACTTC. The whole variable domain, filled in from reference TRBV16 and TRBJ2-5, reads GEEVAQTPKHLVRGEGQKAKLYCAPIKGHSYVFWYQQVLKNEFKFLISFQNENVFDETGMPKERFSAKCLPNSPCSLEIQATKLEDSAVYFCASIADSDQETQYFGPGTRLLVL.

This chain connects TRBV10-3 to TRBJ2-1; 9 bases match TRBD2. Germline CDR1 and CDR2: ENHRY and SYGVKD. Losses at the gene ends were 0 bases for V and 7 bases for J; bases not matched to a gene: 4. The CDR3 totals 15 residues. The CDR3: CAISESSGGKNEQFF. In DNA, the CDR3 is TGTGCCATCAGTGAGTCTAGCGGGGGTAAGAATGAGCAGTTCTTC.

The chain uses TRBV6-2 or TRBV6-3 and TRBJ2-5; maybe TRBD2 (6 bases). V was trimmed by 2 bases and J by 3 bases, leaving 13 bases between them. This CDR3 has 15 residues. Germline V gives CDR1 MNHEY, CDR2 SVGEGT. The CDR3 nucleotides are TGTGCCAGCAGTTACGCCCTCGGGAGAAAAGAGACCCAGTACTTC. The encoded protein is CASSYALGRKETQYF.

This chain connects TRBV5-5 to TRBJ2-7; the match to TRBD1 covers 7 bases. There are 14 residues in the CDR3. V was pared by 6 bases and J by 2 bases, with 8 bases of the junction left unmatched. Germline-derived CDR1 and CDR2 are SGHKS and YYEKEE (reference sequence). The CDR3 loop reads CASTLPGQPYEQYF. For the CDR3, the DNA is TGTGCCAGCACCCTCCCGGGACAGCCCTACGAGCAGTACTTC.

The chain joins TRBV30 to TRBJ2-7; D is undetermined. There are 14 residues in the CDR3. The V and J ends lost 5 bases and 0 bases respectively, with 14 bases between them. The germline gives CDR1 GTSNPN, CDR2 SVGIG (reference sequence). For the CDR3, the DNA is TGTGCCTGGGGGCATACACGGCACTCCTACGAGCAGTACTTC. It yields the protein CAWGHTRHSYEQYF.

As DNA, the CDR3 is TGTGCCAGCAGCAAAGGGGGGAGCTCCTACAATGAGCAGTTCTTC. This translates into CASSKGGSSYNEQFF. V and J are TRBV6-6 and TRBJ2-1; tentatively, D is TRBD1 or TRBD2 (6 bases each). Germline values: CDR1 MNHNY, CDR2 SVGAGI (reference sequence). Trimming removed 6 bases at V and 0 bases at J, with 12 bases between. The CDR3 consists of 15 residues.

Only a few counts were recorded for this clone. The chain carries TRBV5-3 and TRBJ2-2; D not resolved. TRBV5-3 is an ORF; its function is uncertain. The CDR3 sequence is 15 residues long. Trimming shortened V by 0 bases and J by 0 bases, and 6 bases separated the two germline ends. The CDR3 loop is CARSLVRTNTGELFF. CDR3 nucleotide sequence: TGTGCCAGAAGCTTGGTCCGGACGAACACCGGGGAGCTGTTTTTT.